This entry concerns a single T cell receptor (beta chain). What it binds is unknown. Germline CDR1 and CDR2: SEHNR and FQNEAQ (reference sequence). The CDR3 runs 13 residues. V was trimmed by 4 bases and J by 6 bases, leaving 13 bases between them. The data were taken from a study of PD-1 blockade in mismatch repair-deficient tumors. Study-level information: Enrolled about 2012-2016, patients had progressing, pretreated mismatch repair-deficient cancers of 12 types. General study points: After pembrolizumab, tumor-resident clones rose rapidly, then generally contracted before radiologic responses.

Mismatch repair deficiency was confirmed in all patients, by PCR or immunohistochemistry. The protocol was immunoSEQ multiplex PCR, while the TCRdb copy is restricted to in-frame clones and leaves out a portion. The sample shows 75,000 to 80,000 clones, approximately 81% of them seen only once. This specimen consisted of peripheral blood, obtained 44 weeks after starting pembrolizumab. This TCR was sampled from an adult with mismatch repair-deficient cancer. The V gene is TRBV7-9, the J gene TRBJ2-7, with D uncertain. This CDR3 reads CASSSRLTGEQYF. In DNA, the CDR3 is TGTGCCAGCAGCTCCCGGTTGACGGGCGAGCAGTACTTC.